This T cell receptor beta chain was obtained from a study of blood T cells in healthy people across ages. Findings and limits, study-wide: PBMCs went unsorted, and a conclusive naive versus antigen-experienced comparison was therefore prevented.

The CDR3 extends over 14 amino acids. V lost 1 base, J lost 0 bases, and 0 bases stayed unmatched. Germline V gene data show CDR1 as DFQATT and CDR2 as SNEGSKA (reference sequence). A J-beta primer mix and a sample-barcoded 5' primer were used in a second PCR of about 7 to 12 cycles. Each of the cDNA molecules was tagged by a template-switch adaptor with 12 random nucleotides. Via MiXCR, TCRdb re-called the 5' RACE reads, giving one row per CDR3 protein. Seen here are around 1,500,000 distinct CDR3 sequences, 35% to 45% observed once, and the top ten hold approximately 7.9%. Notes on this clonotype: The antigen remains undetermined.

The chain has TRBV20-1 and TRBJ1-5; 7 bases match TRBD1. The clonotype originates from a woman aged 18-29 years in good health. The sample taken for sequencing was blood. CDR3 amino acids: CSARGQGSNQPQHF. CDR3 nucleotides: TGCAGTGCTAGAGGACAGGGTAGCAATCAGCCCCAGCATTTT.